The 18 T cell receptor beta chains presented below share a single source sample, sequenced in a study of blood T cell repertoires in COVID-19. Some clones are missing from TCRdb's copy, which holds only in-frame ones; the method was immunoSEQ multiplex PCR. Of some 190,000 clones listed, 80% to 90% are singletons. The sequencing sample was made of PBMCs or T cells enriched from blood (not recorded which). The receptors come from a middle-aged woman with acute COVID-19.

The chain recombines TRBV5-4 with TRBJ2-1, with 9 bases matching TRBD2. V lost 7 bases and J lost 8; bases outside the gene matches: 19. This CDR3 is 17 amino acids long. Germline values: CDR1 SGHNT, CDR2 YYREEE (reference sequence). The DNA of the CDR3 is TGTGCCAGCGGAAACTTCGAGATAGCGGGAGTTTACTATGAGCAGTTCTTC. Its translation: CASGNFEIAGVYYEQFF.

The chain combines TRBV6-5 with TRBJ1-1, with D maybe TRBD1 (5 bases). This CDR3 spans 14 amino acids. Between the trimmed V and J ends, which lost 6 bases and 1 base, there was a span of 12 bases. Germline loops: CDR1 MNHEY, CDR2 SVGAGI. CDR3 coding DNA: TGTGCCAGCAGCTCCACAGGTTCGAACACTGAAGCTTTCTTT. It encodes CASSSTGSNTEAFF.

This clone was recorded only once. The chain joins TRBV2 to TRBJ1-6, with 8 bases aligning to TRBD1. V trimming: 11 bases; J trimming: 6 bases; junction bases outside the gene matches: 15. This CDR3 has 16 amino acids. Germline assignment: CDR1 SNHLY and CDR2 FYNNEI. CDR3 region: CAAGETPGQANSPLHF. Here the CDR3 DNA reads TGTGCCGCCGGAGAAACGCCGGGACAGGCTAATTCACCCCTCCACTTT.

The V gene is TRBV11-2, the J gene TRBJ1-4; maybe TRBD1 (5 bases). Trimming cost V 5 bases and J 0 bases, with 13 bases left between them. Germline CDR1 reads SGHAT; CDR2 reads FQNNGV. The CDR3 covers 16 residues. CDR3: CASSPLGGTTNEKLFF. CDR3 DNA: TGTGCCAGCAGCCCACTCGGGGGAACAACTAATGAAAAACTGTTTTTT.

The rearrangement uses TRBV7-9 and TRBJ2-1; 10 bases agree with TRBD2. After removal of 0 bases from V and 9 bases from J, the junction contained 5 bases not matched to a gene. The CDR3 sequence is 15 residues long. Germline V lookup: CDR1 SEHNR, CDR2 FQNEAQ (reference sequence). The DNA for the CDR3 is TGTGCCAGCAGCTTAGCGCTAGCGGGGGTAGGTGAGCAGTTCTTC. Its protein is CASSLALAGVGEQFF. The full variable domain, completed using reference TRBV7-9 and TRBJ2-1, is DTGVSQNPRHKITKRGQNVTFRCDPISEHNRLYWYRQTLGQGPEFLTYFQNEAQLEKSRLLSDRFSAERPKGSFSTLEIQRTEQGDSAMYLCASSLALAGVGEQFFGPGTRLTVL.

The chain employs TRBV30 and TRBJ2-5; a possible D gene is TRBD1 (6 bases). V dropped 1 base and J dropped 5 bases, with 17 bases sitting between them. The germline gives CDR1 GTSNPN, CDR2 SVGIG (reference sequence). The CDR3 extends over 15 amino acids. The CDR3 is CAWSDPGTKLETQYF. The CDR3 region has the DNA TGTGCCTGGAGTGATCCTGGGACAAAGCTTGAGACCCAGTACTTC.

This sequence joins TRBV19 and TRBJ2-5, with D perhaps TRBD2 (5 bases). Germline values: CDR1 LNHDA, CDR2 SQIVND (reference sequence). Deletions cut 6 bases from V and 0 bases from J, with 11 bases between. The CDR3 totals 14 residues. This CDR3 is CASRSDWYQETQYF. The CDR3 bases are TGTGCCAGTAGGTCGGACTGGTACCAAGAGACCCAGTACTTC. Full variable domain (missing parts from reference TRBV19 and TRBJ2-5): DGGITQSPKYLFRKEGQNVTLSCEQNLNHDAMYWYRQDPGQGLRLIYYSQIVNDFQKGDIAEGYSVSREKKESFPLTVTSAQKNPTAFYLCASRSDWYQETQYFGPGTRLLVL.

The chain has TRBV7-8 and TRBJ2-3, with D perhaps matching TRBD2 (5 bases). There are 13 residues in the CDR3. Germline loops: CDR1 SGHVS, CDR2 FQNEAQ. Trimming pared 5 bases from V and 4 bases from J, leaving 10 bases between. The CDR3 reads CASSHTSPDTQYF. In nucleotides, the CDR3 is TGTGCCAGCAGCCATACTAGTCCAGATACGCAGTATTTT.

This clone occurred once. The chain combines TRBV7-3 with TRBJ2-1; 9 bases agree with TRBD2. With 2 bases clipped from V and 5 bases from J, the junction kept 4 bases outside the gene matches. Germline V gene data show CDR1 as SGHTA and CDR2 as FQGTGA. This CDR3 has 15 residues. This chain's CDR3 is CASSLAGGLNNEQFF. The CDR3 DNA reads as TGTGCCAGCAGCTTAGCGGGAGGGCTTAACAATGAGCAGTTCTTC.

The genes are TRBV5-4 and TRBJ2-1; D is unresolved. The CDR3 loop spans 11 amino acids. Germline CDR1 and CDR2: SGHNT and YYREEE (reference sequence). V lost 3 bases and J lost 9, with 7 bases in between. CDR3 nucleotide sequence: TGTGCCAGCAGCTCGTCCTTTGAGCAGTTCTTC. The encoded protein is CASSSSFEQFF. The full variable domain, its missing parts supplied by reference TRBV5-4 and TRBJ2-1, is ETGVTQSPTHLIKTRGQQVTLRCSSQSGHNTVSWYQQALGQGPQFIFQYYREEENGRGNFPPRFSGLQFPNYSSELNVNALELDDSALYLCASSSSFEQFFGPGTRLTVL.

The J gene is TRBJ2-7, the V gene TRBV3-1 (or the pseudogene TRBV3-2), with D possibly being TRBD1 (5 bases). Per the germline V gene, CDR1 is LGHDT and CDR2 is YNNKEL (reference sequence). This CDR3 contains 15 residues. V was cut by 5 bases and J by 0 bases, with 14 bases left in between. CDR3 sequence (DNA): TGTGCCAGCAGCGCCCGACAGTGGAGCTCCTACGAGCAGTACTTC. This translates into CASSARQWSSYEQYF.

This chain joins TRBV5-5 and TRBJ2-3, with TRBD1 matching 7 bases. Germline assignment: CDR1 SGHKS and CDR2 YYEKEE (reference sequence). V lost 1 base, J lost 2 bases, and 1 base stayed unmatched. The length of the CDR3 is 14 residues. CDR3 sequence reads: CASSLTGVTDTQYF. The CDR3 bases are TGTGCCAGCAGCTTGACAGGGGTCACAGATACGCAGTATTTT.

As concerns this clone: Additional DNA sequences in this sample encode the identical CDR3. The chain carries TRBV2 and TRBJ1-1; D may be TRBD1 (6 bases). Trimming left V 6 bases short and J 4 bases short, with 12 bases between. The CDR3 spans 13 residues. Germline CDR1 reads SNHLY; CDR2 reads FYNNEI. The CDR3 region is CASSDLTGTEAFF. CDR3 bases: TGTGCCAGCAGCGACCTGACAGGCACTGAAGCTTTCTTT.

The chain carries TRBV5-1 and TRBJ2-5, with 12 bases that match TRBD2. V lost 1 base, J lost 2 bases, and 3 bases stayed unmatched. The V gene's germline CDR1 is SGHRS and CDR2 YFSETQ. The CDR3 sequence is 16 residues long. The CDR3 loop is CASSLLLAGGQETQYF. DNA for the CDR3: TGCGCCAGCAGCTTGTTGCTAGCGGGGGGGCAAGAGACCCAGTACTTC.

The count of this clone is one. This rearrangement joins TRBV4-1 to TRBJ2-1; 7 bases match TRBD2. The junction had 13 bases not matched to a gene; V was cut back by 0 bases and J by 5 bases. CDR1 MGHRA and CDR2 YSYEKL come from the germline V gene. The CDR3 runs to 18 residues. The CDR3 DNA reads TGCGCCAGCAGCCAAGAGGGTGGCTGGCGGGAGCGCGACAATGAGCAGTTCTTC. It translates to CASSQEGGWRERDNEQFF.

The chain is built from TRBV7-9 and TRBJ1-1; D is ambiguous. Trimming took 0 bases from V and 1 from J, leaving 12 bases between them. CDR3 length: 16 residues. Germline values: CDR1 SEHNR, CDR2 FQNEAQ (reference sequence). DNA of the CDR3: TGTGCCAGCAGCTTAGCGGTTGGAGTGGGGAACACTGAAGCTTTCTTT. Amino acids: CASSLAVGVGNTEAFF.

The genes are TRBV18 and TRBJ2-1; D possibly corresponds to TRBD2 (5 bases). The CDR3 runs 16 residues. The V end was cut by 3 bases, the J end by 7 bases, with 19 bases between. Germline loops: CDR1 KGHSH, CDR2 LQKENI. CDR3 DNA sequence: TGTGCCAGCTCACCCGGTCCACCGGGAATTAGGAATGAGCAGTTCTTC. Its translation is CASSPGPPGIRNEQFF.

The CDR3 DNA sequence: TGTGCCAGTAGTACCGGGACAGTGCGGGAAAAACTGTTTTTT. The encoded protein is CASSTGTVREKLFF. The V and J genes are TRBV19 and TRBJ1-4; 7 bases fit TRBD1. J lost 8 bases, V lost 4 bases, and 7 bases had no gene match. Looked up from germline, CDR1 is LNHDA and CDR2 is SQIVND (reference sequence). CDR3 length: 14 amino acids.